Each of the 30 T cell receptor beta chains below was sequenced from the same sample in a study of monozygotic twins with inflammatory bowel disease. TCRdb reprocessed the 5' RACE reads and stores each CDR3 protein as one record, lacking DNA. The data show approximately 400,000 distinct CDR3 sequences, and the top ten clones hold about 2.3%. Sequenced sample: blood. Every receptor here comes from a human donor with ulcerative colitis or Crohn's disease, or a healthy co-twin of an affected twin (not recorded which).

The rearrangement uses TRBV5-1 and TRBJ2-7; TCRdb picks TRBD1, but there is no DNA to check that call. This CDR3 has 15 residues. Germline lookup yields CDR1 SGHRS and CDR2 YFSETQ. CDR3 residues: CASSWGDRDYYEQYF.

The chain employs TRBV4-1 and TRBJ2-2; the D gene TCRdb calls, TRBD1, cannot be checked with no DNA. The CDR3 sequence is 18 residues long. Germline V gene lookup returns CDR1 MGHRA and CDR2 YSYEKL. CDR3 sequence: CASSQEGQGRTNTGELFF.

The rearrangement joins TRBV3-1 to TRBJ2-5; TCRdb lists TRBD2, though no DNA is available to test this call. The CDR3 spans 16 residues. CDR1 LGHDT and CDR2 YNNKEL come from the germline V gene (reference sequence). CDR3 loop: CASSPQLAGLGETQYF.

The rearrangement joins TRBV12-3 or TRBV12-4 to TRBJ1-6; TCRdb's D call, TRBD1, is unchecked because there is no DNA. This CDR3 has 13 amino acids. The CDR3 loop is CASTLDRGTPLHF.

The V gene is TRBV29-1, the J gene TRBJ2-2; TCRdb picks TRBD1, but there is no DNA to check that call. Germline CDR1 reads SQVTM; CDR2 reads ANQGSEA. The CDR3 sequence is 15 residues long. This CDR3 is CSVEHVTEKTGELFF.

The V and J genes are TRBV7-9 and TRBJ2-7. The CDR3 length is 13 residues. CDR1 is SEHNR, CDR2 FQNEAQ, per germline (reference sequence). The CDR3 protein is CASSPNPYYEQYF.

The chain recombines TRBV30 with TRBJ1-1. This CDR3 is 13 amino acids long. The germline V gene encodes CDR1 GTSNPN and CDR2 SVGIG (reference sequence). The CDR3: CAWGDSGSTEAFF.

The chain couples TRBV5-1 to TRBJ2-3; TCRdb returns TRBD1, unconfirmable since there is no DNA. CDR1 is SGHRS, CDR2 YFSETQ, per germline. The CDR3 loop spans 14 amino acids. The CDR3 region is CASSLAQGSDTQYF.

The chain has TRBV27 and TRBJ2-7; TCRdb picks TRBD1, but there is no DNA to check that call. Germline V gives CDR1 MNHEY, CDR2 SMNVEV (reference sequence). The CDR3 is 15 amino acids. CDR3 in amino acids: CASSLKGQPSYEQYF.

The chain has TRBV20-1 and TRBJ1-2; the D call from TCRdb, TRBD1, cannot be confirmed without DNA. The germline V gene encodes CDR1 DFQATT and CDR2 SNEGSKA (reference sequence). There are 13 residues in the CDR3. CDR3 sequence: CSARGQGNYGYTF.

The chain links TRBV6-4 to TRBJ2-3; TCRdb picks TRBD1, but there is no DNA to check that call. The germline gives CDR1 MRHNA, CDR2 SNTAGT. The length of the CDR3 is 15 residues. CDR3 amino acids: CASSDGTGGTDTQYF.

The chain employs TRBV18 and TRBJ1-1; TCRdb lists TRBD1, though no DNA is available to test this call. Germline values: CDR1 KGHSH, CDR2 LQKENI. This CDR3 contains 14 residues. The CDR3 reads CASSPPRGDTEAFF.

This rearrangement joins TRBV5-1 to TRBJ2-1; TCRdb's D gene call, TRBD2, goes unchecked for lack of DNA. This CDR3 region has 14 residues. Per germline, CDR1 SGHRS and CDR2 YFSETQ. CDR3 sequence: CASSSLAGGDEQFF.

J is TRBJ2-6 and V is TRBV29-1; TCRdb lists TRBD2, though no DNA is available to test this call. This CDR3 spans 17 amino acids. Germline V gives CDR1 SQVTM, CDR2 ANQGSEA. The CDR3 reads CSVEDQADLDGANVLTF.

This sequence joins TRBV6-5 and TRBJ1-2; with no DNA, the TCRdb D assignment of TRBD1 cannot be verified. This CDR3 has 11 residues. Germline-derived CDR1 and CDR2 are MNHEY and SVGAGI. CDR3 amino acids: CASWDPGGYTF.

This chain joins TRBV20-1 and TRBJ2-1; without DNA, the TCRdb call of TRBD1 cannot be checked. The germline gives CDR1 DFQATT, CDR2 SNEGSKA (reference sequence). The CDR3 has 14 amino acids. The CDR3 spells CSATQGGGDNEQFF.

The rearrangement links TRBV20-1 to TRBJ2-1; the TCRdb call, TRBD1, lacks DNA for checking. The CDR3 has 13 amino acids. Germline CDR1 reads DFQATT; CDR2 reads SNEGSKA (reference sequence). The CDR3 loop reads CSAREGPKNEQFF.

The chain combines TRBV28 with TRBJ2-3. The germline gives CDR1 MDHEN, CDR2 SYDVKM. The length of the CDR3 is 15 residues. Here the CDR3 reads CASSLLGSVTDTQYF. The whole variable domain, filled in from reference TRBV28 and TRBJ2-3, reads DVKVTQSSRYLVKRTGEKVFLECVQDMDHENMFWYRQDPGLGLRLIYFSYDVKMKEKGDIPEGYSVSREKKERFSLILESASTNQTSMYLCASSLLGSVTDTQYFGPGTRLTVL.

The chain uses TRBV7-9 and TRBJ2-7. Germline CDR1 and CDR2: SEHNR and FQNEAQ (reference sequence). There are 15 residues in the CDR3. Here the CDR3 reads CASSFGSARSYEQYF.

The chain has TRBV6-5 and TRBJ1-4; TCRdb calls TRBD1, which cannot be checked without DNA. This CDR3 has 15 amino acids. CDR1 is MNHEY and CDR2 is SVGAGI in the germline V gene. The CDR3 sequence: CASIKGTGKNEKLFF.

The chain links TRBV29-1 to TRBJ2-6; TCRdb indicates TRBD1, and absent DNA this call remains unverified. Germline assignment: CDR1 SQVTM and CDR2 ANQGSEA. This CDR3 has 18 amino acids. The CDR3: CSVFGAGQGSSGANVLTF.

V usage is TRBV29-1 and J usage is TRBJ2-7; TCRdb returns TRBD2, unconfirmable since there is no DNA. Germline V gene data show CDR1 as SQVTM and CDR2 as ANQGSEA. The CDR3 has 14 amino acids. The CDR3 loop is CSVEEGGKGSEQYF.

The chain joins TRBV12-3 or TRBV12-4 to TRBJ2-1; as DNA is missing, the TRBD2 call by TCRdb cannot be tested. The CDR3 extends over 16 amino acids. The chain's CDR3 is CASSSPGLAGAVEQFF.

The chain combines TRBV20-1 with TRBJ2-7. From germline, CDR1 is DFQATT and CDR2 SNEGSKA (reference sequence). CDR3 length: 11 amino acids. CDR3 sequence reads: CSARVDYEQYF.

The gene calls are TRBV5-8 and TRBJ1-1; TCRdb's D gene call, TRBD1, goes unchecked for lack of DNA. This CDR3 comprises 15 residues. From germline, CDR1 is SGHTS and CDR2 YDEGEE. CDR3 in amino acids: CASSLDGDAVTEAFF.

The chain has TRBV29-1 and TRBJ1-2. Germline V CDR1 and CDR2: SQVTM, ANQGSEA. The CDR3 loop spans 12 amino acids. The CDR3 loop is CSVTGSNYGYTF.

The chain recombines TRBV12-3 or TRBV12-4 with TRBJ2-2. The CDR3 loop spans 15 amino acids. The CDR3: CASSLFSGNTGELFF.

The chain recombines TRBV29-1 with TRBJ1-1. Looked up from germline, CDR1 is SQVTM and CDR2 is ANQGSEA. This CDR3 spans 13 amino acids. The CDR3 here is CSVGQLMNAEAFF.

V gene TRBV5-1 combines with J gene TRBJ2-5; TCRdb lists TRBD1, though no DNA is available to test this call. The CDR3 extends over 16 amino acids. Germline loops: CDR1 SGHRS, CDR2 YFSETQ. The CDR3 is CASSLTGTGAQETQYF.

The chain employs TRBV2 and TRBJ2-1; TCRdb selects TRBD2, and the lack of DNA leaves this call unchecked. CDR1 SNHLY and CDR2 FYNNEI come from the germline V gene. This CDR3 is built from 16 residues. CDR3 amino acids: CASSETSSVSGGEQFF.